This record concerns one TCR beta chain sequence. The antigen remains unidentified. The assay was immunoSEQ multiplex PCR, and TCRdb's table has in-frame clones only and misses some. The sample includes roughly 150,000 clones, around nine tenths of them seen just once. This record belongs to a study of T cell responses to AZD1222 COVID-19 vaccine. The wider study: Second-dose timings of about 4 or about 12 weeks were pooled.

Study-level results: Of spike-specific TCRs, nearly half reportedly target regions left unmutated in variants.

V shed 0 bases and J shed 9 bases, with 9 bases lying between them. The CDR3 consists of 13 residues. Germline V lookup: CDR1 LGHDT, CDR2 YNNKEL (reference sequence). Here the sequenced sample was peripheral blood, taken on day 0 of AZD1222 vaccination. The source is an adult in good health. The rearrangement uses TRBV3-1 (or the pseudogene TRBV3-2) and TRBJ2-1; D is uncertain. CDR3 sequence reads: CASSQEPEPEQFF. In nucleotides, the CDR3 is TGTGCCAGCAGCCAAGAACCAGAGCCTGAGCAGTTCTTC.